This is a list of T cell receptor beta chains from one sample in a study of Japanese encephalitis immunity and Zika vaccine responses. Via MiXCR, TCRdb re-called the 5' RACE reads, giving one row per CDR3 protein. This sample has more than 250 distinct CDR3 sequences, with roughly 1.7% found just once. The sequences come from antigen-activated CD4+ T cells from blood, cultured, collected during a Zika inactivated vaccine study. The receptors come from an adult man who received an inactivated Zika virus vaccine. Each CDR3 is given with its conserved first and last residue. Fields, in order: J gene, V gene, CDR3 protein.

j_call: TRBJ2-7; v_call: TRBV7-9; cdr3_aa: CASSRVPYEQYF
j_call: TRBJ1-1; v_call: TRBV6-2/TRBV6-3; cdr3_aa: CATDEKGLNTEAFF
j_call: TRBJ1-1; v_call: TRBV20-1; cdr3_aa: CSALKGDEAFF
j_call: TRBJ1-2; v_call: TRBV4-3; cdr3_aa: CASSQAGVLGYTF
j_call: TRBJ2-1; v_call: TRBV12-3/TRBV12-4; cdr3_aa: CDRSLTSGVYEKFF
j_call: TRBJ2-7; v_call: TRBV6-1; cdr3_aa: CASSESFRLEQYF
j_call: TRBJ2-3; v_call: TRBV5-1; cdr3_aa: CASSTGITDTQYF
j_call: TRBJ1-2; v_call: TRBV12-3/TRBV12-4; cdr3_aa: CASREAGTFGYTF
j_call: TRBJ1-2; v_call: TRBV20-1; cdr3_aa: CSARVPDRMNGYTF
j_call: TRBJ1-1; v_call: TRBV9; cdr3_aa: CASSGYRVGHPEAFF
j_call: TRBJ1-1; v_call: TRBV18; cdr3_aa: CASLKNMNTEAFF
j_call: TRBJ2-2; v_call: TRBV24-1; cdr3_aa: CATSDEGQGRTGELFF
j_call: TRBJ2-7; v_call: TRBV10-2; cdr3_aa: CASSEFESYEQYF
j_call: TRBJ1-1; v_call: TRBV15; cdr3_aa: CATSRDPQGAVGTEAFF
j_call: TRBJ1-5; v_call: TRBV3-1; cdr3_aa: CASSLGTSYSNQPQHF
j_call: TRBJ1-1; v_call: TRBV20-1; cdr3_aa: CSASSLGKGETEAFF
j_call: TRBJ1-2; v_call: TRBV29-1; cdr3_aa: CSVSSRTSRASNYGYTF
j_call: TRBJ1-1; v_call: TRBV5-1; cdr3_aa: CASSLERNTEAFF
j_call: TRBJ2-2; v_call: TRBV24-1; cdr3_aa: CATSDFRGKNTGELFF
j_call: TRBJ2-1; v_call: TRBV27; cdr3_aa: CASSPSGGFSNEQFF
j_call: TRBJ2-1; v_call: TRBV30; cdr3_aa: CAWSRYNEQFF
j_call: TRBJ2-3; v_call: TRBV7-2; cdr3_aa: CASSGRLAGFTDTQYF
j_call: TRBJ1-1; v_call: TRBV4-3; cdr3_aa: CASSQDGAAGIVEAFF
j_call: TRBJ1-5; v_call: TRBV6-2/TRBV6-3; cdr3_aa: CASTDGGRAQPQHF
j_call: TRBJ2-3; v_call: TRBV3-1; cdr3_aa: CASSFRTSGVGPDTQYF
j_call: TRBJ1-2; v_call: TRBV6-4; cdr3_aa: CASSRTGGFGYTF
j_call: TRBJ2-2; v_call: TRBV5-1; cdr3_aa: CASSLIGTGSNTGELFF
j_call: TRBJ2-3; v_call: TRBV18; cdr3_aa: CASSGDRGTDTQYF
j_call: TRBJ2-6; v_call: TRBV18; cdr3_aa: CASSPPSSSHSGANVLTF
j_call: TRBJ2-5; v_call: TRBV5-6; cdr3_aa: CASSLRTSGVETQYF
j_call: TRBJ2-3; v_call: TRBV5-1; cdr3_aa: CASSSQTRASTDTQYF
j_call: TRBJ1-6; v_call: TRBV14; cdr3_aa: CASSVGGNSPLHF
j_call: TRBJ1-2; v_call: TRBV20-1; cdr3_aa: CSARESGRSNYGYTF
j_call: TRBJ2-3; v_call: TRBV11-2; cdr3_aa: CASSLRDDTDTQYF
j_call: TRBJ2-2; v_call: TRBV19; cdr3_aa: CASSGTRRAGELFF
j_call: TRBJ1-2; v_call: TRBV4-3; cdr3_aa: CASSQTGVYGYTF
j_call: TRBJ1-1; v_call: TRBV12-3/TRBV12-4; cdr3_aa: CASSNRAGVGGTEAFF
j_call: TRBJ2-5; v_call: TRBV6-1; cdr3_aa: CASSEAGIPLAQYF
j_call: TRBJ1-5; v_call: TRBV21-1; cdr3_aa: CASSHLGRGNLYSNQPQHF
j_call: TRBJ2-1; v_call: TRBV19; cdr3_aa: CASSLGGAGNEQFF
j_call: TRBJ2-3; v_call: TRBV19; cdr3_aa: CASSPRGAASSTDTQYF
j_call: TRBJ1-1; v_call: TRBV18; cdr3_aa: CASSPYREEAFF
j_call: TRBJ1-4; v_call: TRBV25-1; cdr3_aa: CASSETGSREKLFF
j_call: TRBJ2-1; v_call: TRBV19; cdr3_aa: CASTKPGTRGNEQFF
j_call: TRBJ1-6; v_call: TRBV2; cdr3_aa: CASGDRSSYNSPLHF
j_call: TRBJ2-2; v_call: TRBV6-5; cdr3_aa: CASRGTLTSGGVRRDTGELFF
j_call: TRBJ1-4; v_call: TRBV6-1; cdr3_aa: CASSEPRRRVFF
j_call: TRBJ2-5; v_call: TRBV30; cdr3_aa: CAWTGEVGKTQYF
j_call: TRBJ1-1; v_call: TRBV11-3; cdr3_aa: CASSLGGQHTEAFF
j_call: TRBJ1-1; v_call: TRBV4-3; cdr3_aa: CASSESGARYAEAFF